The 23 T cell receptor beta chains below all came from one sample that was sequenced in a study of cytomegalovirus exposure and HLA in healthy donors. Both 60 Vbeta primers and 13 Jbeta primers went into the PCR. Some clones are missing from TCRdb's copy, which holds only in-frame ones; the method was immunoSEQ multiplex PCR. The sample comprises 170,000 or so clones, approximately 80% of which are singletons, and 1.5% to 2% rests with the top ten. Sample: PBMCs. The source is a woman in her 30s in good health and CMV-seronegative.

V usage is TRBV4-1 and J usage is TRBJ1-1; no clear D gene. Germline V lookup: CDR1 MGHRA, CDR2 YSYEKL. The CDR3 consists of 13 residues. V was cut by 3 bases and J by 1 base, with 6 bases left in between. CDR3 DNA: TGCGCCAGCAGCCAGAGTAAGAACACTGAAGCTTTCTTT. Amino acids: CASSQSKNTEAFF.

The CDR3 spells CATRRAGGTVNQPQHF. The CDR3 nucleotides read TGTGCCACCAGGAGGGCAGGGGGCACAGTAAATCAGCCCCAGCATTTT. This chain connects TRBV15 to TRBJ1-5, with 8 bases that match TRBD1. The ends lost 6 bases at V and 4 bases at J; junction bases unmatched: 11. This CDR3 is 16 amino acids long. Germline V gene lookup returns CDR1 LNHNV and CDR2 YYDKDF (reference sequence).

The V and J genes are TRBV21-1 and TRBJ2-5; the table names TRBD2, a call not compared with the DNA. TRBV21-1 constitutes a pseudogene. The CDR3 covers 14 residues. CDR3 bases: TGTGCCAGCAGCAAAGGAGGGGAGGGAGAGACCCAGTACTTC. Translated: CASSKGGEGETQYF.

The genes are TRBV27 and TRBJ1-5, with 9 bases aligning to TRBD1. The ends lost 4 bases at V and 4 bases at J; junction bases unmatched: 5. Germline CDR1 reads MNHEY; CDR2 reads SMNVEV (reference sequence). This CDR3 has 15 residues. The CDR3 nucleotides are TGTGCCAGCAGTTCCGGGACAGGGTATAATCAGCCCCAGCATTTT. This gives the protein CASSSGTGYNQPQHF.

This clone was counted between two and nine times. J is TRBJ1-2 and V is TRBV19; no firm D call. Germline V gene lookup returns CDR1 LNHDA and CDR2 SQIVND (reference sequence). Trimming removed 2 bases from V and 4 bases from J, with 11 bases in between. There are 14 residues in the CDR3. The CDR3 sequence: CASSIMARSYGYTF. The CDR3 region has the DNA TGTGCCAGTAGTATAATGGCCCGCAGCTATGGCTACACCTTC.

The V gene is TRBV28, the J gene TRBJ2-7; 10 nucleotides agree with TRBD2. The germline gives CDR1 MDHEN, CDR2 SYDVKM. The CDR3 has 17 amino acids. After removal of 7 bases from V and 0 bases from J, the junction contained 12 bases not matched to a gene. This chain's CDR3 is CASTPPLAGGLSYEQYF. The CDR3 DNA sequence: TGTGCCAGCACCCCTCCCTTAGCGGGAGGACTCTCCTACGAGCAGTACTTC.

J is TRBJ1-1 and V is TRBV9; 9 bases align to TRBD1. The J segment lost 6 bases and the V segment lost 0 bases, leaving 6 bases of the junction unmatched. This CDR3 has 15 amino acids. Germline CDR1 is SGDLS and CDR2 is YYNGEE. CDR3: CASSVVDRGGPEAFF. CDR3 in DNA: TGTGCCAGCAGCGTAGTTGACAGGGGGGGACCTGAAGCTTTCTTT.

This clone turned up a few times. The CDR3 sequence is CASSENEGARYGYTF. As DNA, the CDR3 is TGTGCCAGCAGTGAAAACGAGGGGGCGAGGTATGGCTACACCTTC. The genes are TRBV25-1 and TRBJ1-2; 7 bases fit TRBD1. CDR1 MGHDK and CDR2 SYGVNS come from the germline V gene. The V and J ends lost 2 bases and 5 bases, in that order; junction bases with no gene match: 8. The CDR3 has 15 amino acids.

The chain is built from TRBV2 and TRBJ1-2, with D possibly TRBD1 on 5 matching bases. Looked up from germline, CDR1 is SNHLY and CDR2 is FYNNEI. The CDR3 contains 15 residues. V was shortened by 4 bases and J by 0 bases, with 12 bases between the two germline ends. CDR3 DNA: TGTGCCAGCAGTGCTCGCAGGGAAGCTAACTATGGCTACACCTTC. This sequence encodes CASSARREANYGYTF.

This CDR3 reads CASSLFPRRSSYEQYF. The CDR3 DNA reads TGTGCCAGCAGCTTATTTCCGCGCCGGTCCTCCTACGAGCAGTACTTC. This chain links TRBV7-6 with TRBJ2-7; D is ambiguous. Trimming took 2 bases from V and 0 from J, leaving 14 bases between them. Per the germline V gene, CDR1 is SGHVS and CDR2 is FNYEAQ. The CDR3 extends over 16 amino acids.

The chain links TRBV2 to TRBJ1-4; D call uncertain. The CDR3 spans 14 residues. Trimming took off 5 bases at V and 5 bases at J, with 12 bases between the two ends. Per the germline V gene, CDR1 is SNHLY and CDR2 is FYNNEI. CDR3 amino acids: CASSIADGNEKLFF. CDR3 DNA: TGTGCCAGCAGTATAGCGGACGGAAATGAAAAACTGTTTTTT.

The genes are TRBV4-1 and TRBJ2-3; 8 nucleotides match TRBD1. Germline lookup yields CDR1 MGHRA and CDR2 YSYEKL. This CDR3 has 16 amino acids. Trimming removed 5 bases from V and 3 bases from J; junction bases left unmatched: 10. The CDR3 DNA sequence: TGCGCCAGCAGCTACGCAGGGGGCGCCGGAACAGATACGCAGTATTTT. This sequence encodes CASSYAGGAGTDTQYF.

The CDR3 loop is CATGEGHGYTF. CDR3 DNA sequence: TGTGCCACTGGGGAGGGGCATGGCTACACCTTC. V and J are TRBV6-1 and TRBJ1-2; a weak D match, TRBD1 (5 bases). This CDR3 spans 11 amino acids. The germline gives CDR1 MNHNS, CDR2 SASEGT. V lost 10 bases and J 6 bases, leaving 12 bases between the germline ends.

The gene calls are TRBV29-1 and TRBJ2-7, with a possible D match to TRBD2 (5 bases). This CDR3 contains 13 residues. Looked up from germline, CDR1 is SQVTM and CDR2 is ANQGSEA. Trimming shortened V by 6 bases and J by 1 base, and 13 bases separated the two germline ends. CDR3 DNA: TGCAGCGTAGCTACTAGATATTCCTACGAGCAGTACTTC. It yields the protein CSVATRYSYEQYF.

The rearrangement uses TRBV10-1 and TRBJ1-1; 7 bases agree with TRBD1. Germline V gene data show CDR1 as WNHNN and CDR2 as SYGVQD (reference sequence). Trimming removed 8 bases from V and 3 bases from J; junction bases left unmatched: 6. The CDR3 is 13 amino acids. CDR3 sequence: CASQGDLDTEAFF. The CDR3 nucleotides read TGCGCCAGCCAGGGGGATTTGGACACTGAAGCTTTCTTT.

This clone has just a few counts. The CDR3 nucleotides read TGTGCCTGGAGTGACGGGACAGGGGCTAACTATGGCTACACCTTC. Translation gives CAWSDGTGANYGYTF. This chain uses TRBV30 with TRBJ1-2; 10 nucleotides agree with TRBD1. Trimming at V came to 1 base and at J to 0 bases, leaving 2 bases not matched to a gene. The CDR3 covers 15 residues. The V gene's germline CDR1 is GTSNPN and CDR2 SVGIG (reference sequence).

CDR3 loop: CASSFSGLPYEQYF. The CDR3 DNA reads as TGTGCCAGCAGCTTCTCGGGACTCCCCTACGAGCAGTACTTC. V is TRBV5-6 and J is TRBJ2-7; TRBD2 might be the D (6 bases). V lost 2 bases to trimming and J lost 2 bases, with 11 bases between them. Germline CDR1 is SGHDT and CDR2 is YYEEEE. The CDR3 totals 14 residues.

The chain combines TRBV5-4 with TRBJ2-5; 11 bases align to TRBD2. With 2 bases clipped from V and 5 bases from J, the junction kept 2 bases outside the gene matches. CDR1 is SGHNT, CDR2 YYREEE, per germline (reference sequence). This CDR3 comprises 14 residues. CDR3 sequence: CASSFGLAGETQYF. CDR3 in DNA: TGTGCCAGCAGCTTTGGACTAGCGGGTGAGACCCAGTACTTC.

The chain has TRBV7-9 and TRBJ2-7, with a weak D call TRBD2 (6 bases). V gave up 5 bases and J gave up 6 bases, with 8 bases separating them. CDR1 SEHNR and CDR2 FQNEAQ come from the germline V gene (reference sequence). This CDR3 region has 11 residues. CDR3 amino acids: CASSPAGEQYF. CDR3 sequence (DNA): TGTGCCAGCAGCCCAGCGGGCGAGCAGTACTTC.

V and J are TRBV18 and TRBJ2-1; TRBD2 is a possible D gene (5 bases). Per the germline V gene, CDR1 is KGHSH and CDR2 is LQKENI. The V end was cut by 2 bases, the J end by 0 bases, with 11 bases between. This CDR3 comprises 16 residues. In nucleotides, the CDR3 is TGTGCCAGCTCACCATTGACCCGGGGCTCCTACAATGAGCAGTTCTTC. Translating it yields CASSPLTRGSYNEQFF.

The chain recombines TRBV5-1 with TRBJ2-5; maybe TRBD2 (5 bases). CDR1 and CDR2 (germline): SGHRS, YFSETQ. V shed 4 bases and J shed 1 base, with 14 bases lying between them. This CDR3 region has 15 residues. In DNA, the CDR3 is TGCGCCAGCAGCACCCGGGGAATTACCCAAGAGACCCAGTACTTC. It is translated as CASSTRGITQETQYF.

The V and J genes are TRBV2 and TRBJ2-1; D unresolved. This CDR3 is built from 15 residues. The V gene's germline CDR1 is SNHLY and CDR2 FYNNEI. Trimming shortened V by 0 bases and J by 0 bases, and 6 bases separated the two germline ends. The DNA for the CDR3 is TGTGCCAGCAGTGAAGCGCTAGGCTCCTACAATGAGCAGTTCTTC. This translates into CASSEALGSYNEQFF.

This clone was detected a few times. The chain has TRBV29-1 and TRBJ1-1; D may be TRBD1 (6 bases). In germline, CDR1 is SQVTM, CDR2 ANQGSEA. The CDR3 has 9 amino acids. The germline V and J ends were trimmed by 7 bases and 8 bases, with 8 bases remaining between them. The CDR3 DNA reads as TGCAGCGGGGGGCAAGAAGCTTTCTTT. The encoded protein is CSGGQEAFF.